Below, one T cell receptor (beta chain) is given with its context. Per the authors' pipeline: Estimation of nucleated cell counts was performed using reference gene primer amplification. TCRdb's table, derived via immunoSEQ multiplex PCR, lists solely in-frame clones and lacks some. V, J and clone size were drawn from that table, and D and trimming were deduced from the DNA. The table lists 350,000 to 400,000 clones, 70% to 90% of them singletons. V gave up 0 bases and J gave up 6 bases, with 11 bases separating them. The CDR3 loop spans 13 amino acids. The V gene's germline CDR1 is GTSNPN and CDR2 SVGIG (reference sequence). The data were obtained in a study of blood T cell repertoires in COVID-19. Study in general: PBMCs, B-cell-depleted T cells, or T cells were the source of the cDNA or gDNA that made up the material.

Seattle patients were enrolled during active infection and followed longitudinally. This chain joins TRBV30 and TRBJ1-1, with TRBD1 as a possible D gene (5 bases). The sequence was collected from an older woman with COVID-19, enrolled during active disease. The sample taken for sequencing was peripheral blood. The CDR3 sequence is CAWSVDSYAEAFF. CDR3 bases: TGTGCCTGGAGTGTAGACAGTTACGCTGAAGCTTTCTTT.